The rows below give T cell receptor beta chains drawn from one sample of a study of blood T cell repertoires in COVID-19. Some clones are missing from TCRdb's copy, which holds only in-frame ones; the method was immunoSEQ multiplex PCR. The sample carries approximately 220,000 clones, around 85% recorded once. The sample comprised peripheral blood. The receptors stem from a woman of 80 years or more with acute or convalescent COVID-19. Both conserved end residues are part of each CDR3. Each record gives: V gene, D gene, clone size, J gene, CDR3 DNA, CDR3 protein. A D gene is named only where the DNA matches it firmly. For some rows the clone size is stated as once, few or many, or as a class when expanded; others skip it.

>TRBV7-2|NA|NA|TRBJ1-2
TGTGCCAGCAGCTTAGGGTCGGACACATGGGCTGGCTACACCTTC
CASSLGSDTWAGYTF
>TRBV18|NA|NA|TRBJ2-3
TGTGCCAGCTCACTCTTATCACGGGGCACAGATACGCAGTATTTT
CASSLLSRGTDTQYF
>TRBV6-5|NA|NA|TRBJ1-2
TGTGCCAGCAGCCCGTCGACAGGAAGGGATGGCTACACCTTC
CASSPSTGRDGYTF
>TRBV5-4|NA|NA|TRBJ2-1
TGTGCCAGCAGCGACGCTAGTGTCGCCTACAATGAGCAGTTCTTC
CASSDASVAYNEQFF
>TRBV3-1/TRBV3-2|TRBD2|NA|TRBJ2-1
TGTGCCAGCAGCTCCCCGACTAGCGGGAGGGCATACAATGAGCAGTTCTTC
CASSSPTSGRAYNEQFF
>TRBV30|TRBD1|NA|TRBJ2-2
TGTGCCTGGGGCCCACAGGGGGGATCCGGGGAGCTGTTTTTT
CAWGPQGGSGELFF
>TRBV9|NA|NA|TRBJ1-1
TGTGCCAGCAGGACTTTGACCCAGGGGACTGAAGCTTTCTTT
CASRTLTQGTEAFF
>TRBV5-8|TRBD1|NA|TRBJ2-7
TGTGCCAGCAGCTTAGCGCTTGGGACAGGGGCTTTGTACTTC
CASSLALGTGALYF
>TRBV19|NA|once|TRBJ1-2
TGTGCCAGTAGTCTCGACAGGTCCGCTAACTATGGCTACACCTTC
CASSLDRSANYGYTF
>TRBV6-6|NA|NA|TRBJ1-5
TGTGCCAGCAGTTACTCGAACAGTCCGTTCAATCAGCCCCAGCATTTT
CASSYSNSPFNQPQHF
>TRBV4-2|NA|few|TRBJ2-7
TGTGCCAGTTCACAGGGCATAAGCTCCTACGAGCAGTACTTC
CASSQGISSYEQYF
>TRBV6-5|TRBD1|few|TRBJ1-6
TGTGCCAGCAGTTACTCCCCCAGGGGGCAGGGTTCACCCCTCCACTTT
CASSYSPRGQGSPLHF
>TRBV4-1|NA|NA|TRBJ2-4
TGCGCCAGCAGCCAACAGGGTAGTTTGAAAGGAAACATTCAGTACTTC
CASSQQGSLKGNIQYF
>TRBV11-2|NA|NA|TRBJ1-5
TGTGCCAGCAGCCAGGTACGCAATCAGCCCCAGCATTTT
CASSQVRNQPQHF
>TRBV29-1|TRBD1|NA|TRBJ1-2
TGCAGCGTTGAACAGACAGGGGCTGGATCTAACTATGGCTACACCTTC
CSVEQTGAGSNYGYTF
>TRBV7-9|TRBD1|NA|TRBJ2-2
TGTGCCAGCAGCTCCCCGGGACAGGGGAACACCGGGGAGCTGTTTTTT
CASSSPGQGNTGELFF
>TRBV19|TRBD1|NA|TRBJ2-2
TGTGCCAGTAGTATCGGACAGGTTAGCACCGGGGAGCTGTTTTTT
CASSIGQVSTGELFF
>TRBV3-1/TRBV3-2|NA|NA|TRBJ2-6
TGTGCCAGCAGCCAAGATCTAGATCTCTCTGGGGCCAACGTCCTGACTTTC
CASSQDLDLSGANVLTF